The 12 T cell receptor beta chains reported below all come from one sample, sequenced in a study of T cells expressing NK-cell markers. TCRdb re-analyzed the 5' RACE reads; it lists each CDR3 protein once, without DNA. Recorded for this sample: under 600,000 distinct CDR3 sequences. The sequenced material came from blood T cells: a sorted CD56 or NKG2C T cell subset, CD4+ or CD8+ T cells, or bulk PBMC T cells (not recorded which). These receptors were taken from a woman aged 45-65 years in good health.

The CDR3: CTTRLGYNEQFF. This chain uses TRBV29-1 with TRBJ2-1; TCRdb calls TRBD2, which cannot be checked without DNA. This CDR3 spans 12 amino acids. Germline CDR1 reads SQVTM; CDR2 reads ANQGSEA.

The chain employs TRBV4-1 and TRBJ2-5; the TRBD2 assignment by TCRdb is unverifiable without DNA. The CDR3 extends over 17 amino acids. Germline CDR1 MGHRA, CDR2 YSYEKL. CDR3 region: CASSQELNGGAMKTQYF.

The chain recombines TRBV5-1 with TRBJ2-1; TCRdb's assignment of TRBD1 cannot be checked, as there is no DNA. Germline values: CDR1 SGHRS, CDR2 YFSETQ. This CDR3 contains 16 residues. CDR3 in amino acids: CASSHTGTGAGNEQFF.

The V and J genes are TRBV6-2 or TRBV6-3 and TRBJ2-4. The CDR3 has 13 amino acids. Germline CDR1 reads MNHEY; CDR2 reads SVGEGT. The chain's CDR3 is CASGGLAKNIQYF.

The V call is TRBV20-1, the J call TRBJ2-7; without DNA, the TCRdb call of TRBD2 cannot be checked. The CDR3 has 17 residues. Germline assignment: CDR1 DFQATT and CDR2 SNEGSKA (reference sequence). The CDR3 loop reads CSARSFTSGPGAYEQYF.

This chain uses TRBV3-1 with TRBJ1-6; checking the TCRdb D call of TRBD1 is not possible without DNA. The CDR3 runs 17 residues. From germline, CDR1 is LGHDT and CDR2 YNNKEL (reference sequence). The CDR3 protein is CASSLGTHRAVDSPLHF.

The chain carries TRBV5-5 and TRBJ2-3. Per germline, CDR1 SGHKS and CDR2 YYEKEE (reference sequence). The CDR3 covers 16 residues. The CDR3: CASSFRLPIITDTQYF.

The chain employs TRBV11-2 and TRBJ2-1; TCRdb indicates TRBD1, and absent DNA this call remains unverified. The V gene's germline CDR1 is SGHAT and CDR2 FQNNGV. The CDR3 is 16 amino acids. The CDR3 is CASSREFPAGFGEQFF.

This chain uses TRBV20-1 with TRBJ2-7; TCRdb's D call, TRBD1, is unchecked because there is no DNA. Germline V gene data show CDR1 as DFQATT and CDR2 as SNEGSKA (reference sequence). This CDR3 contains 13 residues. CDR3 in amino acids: CSAREGRVGEQYF.

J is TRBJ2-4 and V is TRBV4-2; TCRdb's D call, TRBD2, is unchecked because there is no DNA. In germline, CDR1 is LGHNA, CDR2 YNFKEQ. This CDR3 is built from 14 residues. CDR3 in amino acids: CASSQPSGGNIQYF.

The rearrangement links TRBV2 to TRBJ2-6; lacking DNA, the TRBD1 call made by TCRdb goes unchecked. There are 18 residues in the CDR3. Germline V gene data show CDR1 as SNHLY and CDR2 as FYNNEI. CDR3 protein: CASSTPQVVSSGANVLTF.

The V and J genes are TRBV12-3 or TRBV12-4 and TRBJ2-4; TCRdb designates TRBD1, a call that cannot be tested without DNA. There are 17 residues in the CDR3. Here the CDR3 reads CASSHRDGGLAKNIQYF.